The present T cell receptor beta chain was sequenced within a study of OX40 agonist ivuxolimab in advanced cancers. Notes on the study in general: Undetermined was the antigen specificity of the expanded peripheral T cells. At 0.1 to 3.0 mg/kg, clonal expansion of CD4+ and CD8+ blood T cells had occurred by week 6.

The table came from immunoSEQ multiplex PCR; TCRdb's copy has only in-frame clones and leaves some out. The sample records 60,000 to 100,000 clones, 85% to 95% being singletons. Regarding this clone: Its specificity is not known.

The germline V and J ends were trimmed by 0 bases and 7 bases, with 10 bases remaining between them. CDR1 is MNHEY, CDR2 SVGAGI, per germline. This CDR3 comprises 13 residues. The V call is TRBV6-5, the J call TRBJ2-7; D is perhaps TRBD2 (6 bases). The sequencing used CD4+ or CD8+ T cells sorted from blood, collected in a trial of the OX40 agonist ivuxolimab. The TCR comes from an adult with an advanced solid tumor such as melanoma, head and neck, liver or kidney cancer. The CDR3 reads CASSYSGTAEQYF. The CDR3 DNA follows: TGTGCCAGCAGTTACTCGGGGACTGCGGAGCAGTACTTC.